These 32 T cell receptor beta chains were sequenced from one sample in a study of blood T cell repertoires in COVID-19. Using immunoSEQ multiplex PCR, the repertoire was profiled, and TCRdb retains in-frame clones only, with some absent. Of around 94,000 clones in the sample, roughly 92% were seen once. The specimen was peripheral blood. All receptors come from a woman in her 50s with COVID-19, enrolled during active disease.

This rearrangement joins TRBV5-6 to TRBJ2-7, with D unresolved. The CDR3 is 16 amino acids. Trimming shortened V by 3 bases and J by 2 bases, and 18 bases separated the two germline ends. Germline V gene data show CDR1 as SGHDT and CDR2 as YYEEEE. The CDR3 coding sequence is TGTGCCAGCAGCTCGCACCGTGGGTCAACTACCTACGAGCAGTACTTC. Encoded protein: CASSSHRGSTTYEQYF. The full variable domain, completed using reference TRBV5-6 and TRBJ2-7, is DAGVTQSPTHLIKTRGQQVTLRCSPKSGHDTVSWYQQALGQGPQFIFQYYEEEERQRGNFPDRFSGHQFPNYSSELNVNALLLGDSALYLCASSSHRGSTTYEQYFGPGTRLTVT.

The V and J genes are TRBV29-1 and TRBJ1-4; D is unclear. Germline V gives CDR1 SQVTM, CDR2 ANQGSEA. This CDR3 spans 16 amino acids. V was clipped by 4 bases and J by 6 bases, with 21 bases between them. The CDR3 region has the DNA TGCAGCGTTGTCCTGAACAGTTTGAGGGCAGATGAAAAACTGTTTTTT. Its translation is CSVVLNSLRADEKLFF.

The chain couples TRBV5-4 to TRBJ2-2; 10 bases are shared with TRBD2. This CDR3 is 16 amino acids long. CDR1 is SGHNT, CDR2 YYREEE, per germline (reference sequence). The V and J ends lost 9 bases and 6 bases, in that order; junction bases with no gene match: 14. CDR3 loop: CATSSGGLGFAGELFF. CDR3 DNA: TGTGCCACCTCTAGCGGGGGACTAGGGTTTGCCGGGGAGCTGTTTTTT.

The rearrangement uses TRBV5-6 and TRBJ2-5; 9 bases align to TRBD1. The germline V gene has CDR1 SGHDT and CDR2 YYEEEE. The CDR3 extends over 16 amino acids. The ends lost 1 base at V and 1 base at J; junction bases unmatched: 5. CDR3 nucleotides: TGTGCCAGCAGCTTGCTGGACAGGGGCTCCCAAGAGACCCAGTACTTC. It specifies CASSLLDRGSQETQYF.

The CDR3 coding sequence is TGTGCCAGCAGCTCCCTGGGACAGTCTTATGGCTACACCTTC. It codes for CASSSLGQSYGYTF. The gene calls are TRBV9 and TRBJ1-2; 7 positions agree with TRBD1. Germline V CDR1 and CDR2: SGDLS, YYNGEE. The CDR3 has 14 residues. V gave up 4 bases and J gave up 5 bases; unmatched junction bases: 8.

The chain's CDR3 is CASSLGTADSPLHF. The CDR3 DNA follows: TGCGCCAGCAGCTTGGGGACAGCCGATTCACCCCTCCACTTT. The chain joins TRBV5-1 to TRBJ1-6; a possible D gene is TRBD1 (6 bases). CDR3 length equals 14 residues. Trimming stripped 0 bases from V and 8 bases from J, with 9 bases between. Germline CDR1 and CDR2: SGHRS and YFSETQ.

The rearrangement links TRBV3-1 (or the pseudogene TRBV3-2) to TRBJ1-2; 8 positions agree with TRBD1. This CDR3 has 13 residues. Trimming at V came to 4 bases and at J to 7 bases, leaving 5 bases not matched to a gene. Germline CDR1 and CDR2: LGHDT and YNNKEL (reference sequence). CDR3 in amino acids: CASSPTGAAGYTF. CDR3 DNA: TGTGCCAGCAGCCCGACAGGGGCCGCTGGCTACACCTTC.

CDR3 coding DNA: TGTGCCAGCAGCCTCTCCAGGGGGCTTATAGACACTGAAGCTTTCTTT. Translation: CASSLSRGLIDTEAFF. The chain couples TRBV3-1 (or the pseudogene TRBV3-2) to TRBJ1-1; 8 bases align to TRBD1. CDR3 size: 16 residues. Germline-derived CDR1 and CDR2 are LGHDT and YNNKEL (reference sequence). The V segment lost 4 bases and the J segment 3 bases; nucleotides outside the gene matches: 10.

The chain uses TRBV4-1 and TRBJ1-2; D is undetermined. The germline V gene has CDR1 MGHRA and CDR2 YSYEKL. V lost 2 bases to trimming and J lost 1 base, with 17 bases between them. The CDR3 spans 17 residues. In nucleotides, the CDR3 is TGCGCCAGCAGCCAACATCTAGTAGCTCTCGTTAACTATGGCTACACCTTC. This encodes CASSQHLVALVNYGYTF.

This chain uses TRBV28 with TRBJ1-6; TRBD1 agrees at 8 bases. The J segment lost 7 bases and the V segment lost 6 bases, leaving 2 bases of the junction unmatched. CDR3 length equals 13 residues. Germline V gene data show CDR1 as MDHEN and CDR2 as SYDVKM. The CDR3 is CASRGTGNSPLHF. CDR3 DNA: TGTGCCAGCAGGGGGACAGGCAATTCACCCCTCCACTTT.

This clone was seen a single time. V and J are TRBV19 and TRBJ2-1; TRBD2 agrees at 12 bases. The V gene's germline CDR1 is LNHDA and CDR2 SQIVND (reference sequence). Unmatched junction bases numbered 7, after V lost 3 bases and J lost 7 bases. This CDR3 is 16 amino acids long. The CDR3 nucleotides are TGTGCCAGTAGTATGCTAGCGGGGGGGCCAGGGAATGAGCAGTTCTTC. This encodes CASSMLAGGPGNEQFF.

The chain couples TRBV25-1 to TRBJ2-7, with TRBD1 matching over 10 bases. Germline V gives CDR1 MGHDK, CDR2 SYGVNS. The CDR3 spans 14 residues. With 0 bases clipped from V and 6 bases from J, the junction kept 2 bases outside the gene matches. The CDR3 sequence: CASSEYWDRGEQYF. The CDR3 bases are TGTGCCAGCAGTGAATATTGGGACAGGGGCGAGCAGTACTTC.

The chain employs TRBV27 and TRBJ1-2; 11 nucleotides agree with TRBD1. The trim removed 6 bases at V and 4 bases at J, leaving 4 bases unmatched. The CDR3 loop spans 14 amino acids. Germline assignment: CDR1 MNHEY and CDR2 SMNVEV (reference sequence). CDR3 sequence: CASSWDRGFYGYTF. For the CDR3, the DNA is TGTGCCAGCAGCTGGGACAGGGGGTTCTATGGCTACACCTTC.

The V gene is TRBV20-1, the J gene TRBJ1-2, with D unresolved. The V and J ends lost 7 bases and 7 bases respectively, with 13 bases between them. In germline, CDR1 is DFQATT, CDR2 SNEGSKA (reference sequence). There are 11 residues in the CDR3. The CDR3 DNA is TGCAGTGTAGGAGAACGACCTGGCTACACCTTC. This translates into CSVGERPGYTF.

The V gene is TRBV28, the J gene TRBJ1-2; 7 bases agree with TRBD1. V trimming: 8 bases; J trimming: 3 bases; junction bases outside the gene matches: 6. From germline, CDR1 is MDHEN and CDR2 SYDVKM. The CDR3 loop spans 13 amino acids. In DNA form, the CDR3 reads TGTGCCAGCTCGACAGGGCCCCACTATGGCTACACCTTC. Amino acid sequence: CASSTGPHYGYTF.

V usage is TRBV25-1 and J usage is TRBJ1-3; TRBD1 agrees at 8 bases. The CDR3 is 16 amino acids. Germline trimming cut 1 base from V and 2 bases from J; bases unmatched to any gene: 4. Germline V gene lookup returns CDR1 MGHDK and CDR2 SYGVNS. CDR3 protein: CASSEFQGAPGNTIYF. The CDR3 region has the DNA TGTGCCAGCAGTGAATTCCAGGGGGCGCCTGGAAACACCATATATTTT.

Only one count was recorded for this clone. The genes are TRBV15 and TRBJ2-1; the D gene is possibly TRBD1 (6 bases). The CDR3 has 14 residues. The V end lost 4 bases, the J end lost 8 bases, and 15 bases lay between the germline ends. From germline, CDR1 is LNHNV and CDR2 YYDKDF (reference sequence). CDR3 in amino acids: CATSNPQGRDEQFF. CDR3 coding DNA: TGTGCCACCAGCAACCCACAGGGACGGGATGAGCAGTTCTTC.

This clone was recorded only once. V gene TRBV20-1 combines with J gene TRBJ1-1; D is unclear. The germline V gene encodes CDR1 DFQATT and CDR2 SNEGSKA (reference sequence). Trimming shortened V by 3 bases and J by 3 bases, and 11 bases separated the two germline ends. This CDR3 region has 13 residues. CDR3 loop: CSASGGRYTEAFF. For the CDR3, the DNA is TGCAGTGCTAGTGGTGGCAGGTACACTGAAGCTTTCTTT.

The chain is built from TRBV2 and TRBJ2-1; TRBD1 aligns across 11 bases. Germline-derived CDR1 and CDR2 are SNHLY and FYNNEI. The CDR3 is made up of 15 amino acids. V lost 8 bases and J lost 10; bases outside the gene matches: 13. Here the CDR3 DNA reads TGTGCCAGCGGCAAGGACAGGGGGCTCCTGGGCGAGCAGTTCTTC. The encoded protein is CASGKDRGLLGEQFF. Full variable domain (rest looked up from reference TRBV2 and TRBJ2-1): EPEVTQTPSHQVTQMGQEVILRCVPISNHLYFYWYRQILGQKVEFLVSFYNNEISEKSEIFDDQFSVERPDGSNFTLKIRSTKLEDSAMYFCASGKDRGLLGEQFFGPGTRLTVL.

The chain recombines TRBV30 with TRBJ1-1; D remains ambiguous. Trimming cost V 2 bases and J 7 bases, with 8 bases left between them. CDR1 is GTSNPN and CDR2 is SVGIG in the germline V gene (reference sequence). The CDR3 covers 11 residues. Here the CDR3 DNA reads TGTGCCTGGAGTCCCCTTCGTGAAGCTTTCTTT. Protein: CAWSPLREAFF.

V gene TRBV19 combines with J gene TRBJ1-2; 9 bases are a match to TRBD1. J was trimmed by 4 bases and V by 7 bases; bases with no gene match: 10. This CDR3 contains 15 residues. Germline V gene lookup returns CDR1 LNHDA and CDR2 SQIVND (reference sequence). CDR3 DNA sequence: TGTGCCAGTACTCCTGAGGGACAGGGATCCTATGGCTACACCTTC. It specifies CASTPEGQGSYGYTF.

The CDR3, as DNA: TGTGCCAGCAGTTTTGACAGGGGTGGGACAGATACGCAGTATTTT. This codes for CASSFDRGGTDTQYF. The chain joins TRBV7-2 to TRBJ2-3; TRBD1 aligns across 8 bases. With 6 bases clipped from V and 3 bases from J, the junction kept 8 bases outside the gene matches. CDR1 is SGHTA, CDR2 FQGNSA, per germline. The CDR3 covers 15 residues.

V and J are TRBV28 and TRBJ2-7; D may be TRBD1 (5 bases). The CDR3 is made up of 15 amino acids. Germline assignment: CDR1 MDHEN and CDR2 SYDVKM. Trimming took 2 bases from V and 3 from J, leaving 14 bases between them. Here the CDR3 reads CASSLRDRYHYEQYF. The CDR3, as DNA: TGTGCCAGCAGTTTACGAGACAGATATCACTACGAGCAGTACTTC.

The chain has TRBV9 and TRBJ2-5; 15 nucleotides align to TRBD2. The CDR3 runs to 18 residues. Germline lookup yields CDR1 SGDLS and CDR2 YYNGEE. J lost 3 bases, V lost 0 bases, and 6 bases had no gene match. The CDR3 loop is CASSVGTSGGALKETQYF. In DNA, the CDR3 is TGTGCCAGCAGCGTAGGGACTAGCGGGGGGGCCCTAAAAGAGACCCAGTACTTC. Complete variable domain (other parts from reference TRBV9 and TRBJ2-5): DSGVTQTPKHLITATGQRVTLRCSPRSGDLSVYWYQQSLDQGLQFLIQYYNGEERAKGNILERFSAQQFPDLHSELNLSSLELGDSALYFCASSVGTSGGALKETQYFGPGTRLLVL.

The chain uses TRBV3-1 (or the pseudogene TRBV3-2) and TRBJ1-4, with D perhaps matching TRBD1 (6 bases). The germline gives CDR1 LGHDT, CDR2 YNNKEL (reference sequence). V was clipped by 2 bases and J by 7 bases, with 14 bases between them. The CDR3 sequence is 15 residues long. The CDR3 DNA reads as TGTGCCAGCAGCCAAAGCCTCAGGGGATCTGAAAAACTGTTTTTT. Protein sequence: CASSQSLRGSEKLFF.

This clone was picked up one time. The chain links TRBV19 to TRBJ2-4, with 7 nucleotides matching TRBD1. The junction had 6 bases not matched to a gene; V was cut back by 1 base and J by 0 bases. CDR1 is LNHDA and CDR2 is SQIVND in the germline V gene (reference sequence). This CDR3 has 17 amino acids. CDR3 sequence: CASSIGRQGIAKNIQYF. The CDR3, as DNA: TGTGCCAGTAGTATAGGTCGACAGGGAATAGCCAAAAACATTCAGTACTTC.

This clone was seen only once. The V call is TRBV5-8, the J call TRBJ1-5; the match to TRBD1 covers 7 bases. The germline gives CDR1 SGHTS, CDR2 YDEGEE. The CDR3 loop spans 13 amino acids. V lost 3 bases, J lost 9 bases, and 6 bases stayed unmatched. The CDR3 is CASSYRGIRPQHF. The CDR3 region has the DNA TGTGCCAGCAGCTACAGGGGAATTAGGCCCCAGCATTTT.

The chain has TRBV4-1 and TRBJ2-3; D unclear. Trimming cost V 0 bases and J 0 bases, with 7 bases left between them. The V gene's germline CDR1 is MGHRA and CDR2 YSYEKL. The CDR3 spans 15 residues. CDR3 residues: CASSQEETSTDTQYF. CDR3 in DNA: TGCGCCAGCAGCCAAGAAGAAACTAGCACAGATACGCAGTATTTT.

The J gene is TRBJ1-4, the V gene TRBV3-1 (or the pseudogene TRBV3-2); possibly TRBD1 for D (6 bases). This CDR3 has 13 amino acids. With 1 base removed from V and 7 bases from J, the gap between germline ends came to 7 bases. Germline CDR1 is LGHDT and CDR2 is YNNKEL (reference sequence). The CDR3 bases are TGTGCCAGCAGCCAAGTACAGGGTGAAAAACTGTTTTTT. It codes for CASSQVQGEKLFF.

V is TRBV3-1 (or the pseudogene TRBV3-2) and J is TRBJ2-5; D perhaps matches TRBD1 (7 bases). Deletions cut 3 bases from V and 5 bases from J, with 16 bases between. CDR3 length: 15 residues. Germline-derived CDR1 and CDR2 are LGHDT and YNNKEL (reference sequence). The CDR3 bases are TGTGCCAGCAGCCAGGGTCCAGGGGGGTTCGAGACCCAGTACTTC. It translates to CASSQGPGGFETQYF.

This clone was found once. This chain links TRBV9 with TRBJ1-3; D might be TRBD1 (5 bases). CDR3 length: 14 amino acids. The V gene lost 3 bases and the J gene lost 2 bases, with 9 bases spanning the gap. Germline V gives CDR1 SGDLS, CDR2 YYNGEE. The CDR3, as DNA: TGTGCCAGCAGCGCCCAGGGAACTGGAAACACCATATATTTT. It yields the protein CASSAQGTGNTIYF. Complete variable domain (other parts from reference TRBV9 and TRBJ1-3): DSGVTQTPKHLITATGQRVTLRCSPRSGDLSVYWYQQSLDQGLQFLIQYYNGEERAKGNILERFSAQQFPDLHSELNLSSLELGDSALYFCASSAQGTGNTIYFGEGSWLTVV.

The rearrangement links TRBV3-1 (or the pseudogene TRBV3-2) to TRBJ2-1, with 12 bases that match TRBD2. From germline, CDR1 is LGHDT and CDR2 YNNKEL (reference sequence). The CDR3 covers 13 residues. With V trimmed by 5 bases and J by 15 bases, 8 bases remained unmatched. The CDR3 DNA follows: TGTGCCAGCAGCTTACCGACTAGCGGGGGTATGTTCTTC. It specifies CASSLPTSGGMFF.